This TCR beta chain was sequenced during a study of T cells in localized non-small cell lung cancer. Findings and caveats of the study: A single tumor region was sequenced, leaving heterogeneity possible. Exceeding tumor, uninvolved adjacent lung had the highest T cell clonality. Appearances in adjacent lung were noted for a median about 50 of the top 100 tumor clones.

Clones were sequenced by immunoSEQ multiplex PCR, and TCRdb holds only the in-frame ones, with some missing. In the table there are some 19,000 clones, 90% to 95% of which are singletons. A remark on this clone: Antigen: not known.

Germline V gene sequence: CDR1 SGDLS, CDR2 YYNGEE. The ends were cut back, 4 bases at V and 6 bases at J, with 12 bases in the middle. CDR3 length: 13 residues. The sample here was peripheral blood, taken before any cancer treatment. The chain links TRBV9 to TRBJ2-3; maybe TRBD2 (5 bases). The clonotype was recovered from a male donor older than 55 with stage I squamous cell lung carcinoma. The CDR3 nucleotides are TGTGCCAGCAGCACCCCCACGGGGGATACGCAGTATTTT. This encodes CASSTPTGDTQYF.